Relative to its sample, the clone carrying this TCR beta chain is medium-sized. There were no patients who had received any treatment before thyroid surgery. This sample was taken from a study of metastatic and nonmetastatic thyroid tumors. Study details: Repertoires from malignant and benign thyroid patients were compared across blood and tumor or nodule tissue.

Germline CDR1 is MGHDK and CDR2 is SYGVNS. V was clipped by 3 bases and J by 8 bases; unmatched bases: 3. There are 15 residues in the CDR3. Per the authors' pipeline: Clinicopathological groups of papillary thyroid cancer showed CDR3 differences that were used to build a distant-metastasis classifier. TCRdb reprocessed the PCR reads using MiXCR. The V and J calls reflect TCRdb's pipeline rather than the authors' work. This repertoire shows approximately 6,300 clones, roughly a fifth found once; its top ten account for 6% to 7.5%. Input material: adjacent normal tissue. This receptor was taken from a female donor with papillary thyroid cancer or a benign thyroid nodule (not recorded which). Some clones in this sample may be carry-over from other donors' samples. The chain has TRBV25-1 and TRBJ1-6; TRBD1 agrees at 11 bases. DNA for the CDR3: TGTGCCAGCAGTGATCTGGGACAGGGGGATTCACCCCTCCACTTT. This translates into CASSDLGQGDSPLHF.